One TCR beta chain is described in this entry. The data originate from a study of T cell responses to AZD1222 COVID-19 vaccine. TCRdb's copy holds only in-frame clones and misses some; the assay was immunoSEQ multiplex PCR. Among some 110,000 clones listed, roughly 90% were seen once. Trimming removed 0 bases from V and 11 bases from J, with 9 bases in between. Looked up from germline, CDR1 is SGHNT and CDR2 is YYREEE (reference sequence). The CDR3 loop spans 13 amino acids. This TCR was sampled from an adult in good health. The rearrangement uses TRBV5-4 and TRBJ1-6; D ambiguous. Source: peripheral blood, taken on day 0 of AZD1222 vaccination. The CDR3 loop is CASSLDLPAPLHF. The DNA of the CDR3 is TGTGCCAGCAGCTTGGATCTACCAGCACCCCTCCACTTT.